This TCR beta chain was sequenced in a study of OX40 agonist ivuxolimab in advanced cancers. About the study: Patients took ivuxolimab, an agonistic anti-OX40 (CD134) antibody. The mean age was approximately 60 years, ranging from roughly 23 to 90, with around four fifths of participants male. Study results and caveats: CD4+ and CD8+ T cells in blood underwent clonal expansion by week 6 at 0.1 to 3.0 mg/kg.

A remark on this clone: Its target is unknown.

The CDR3 covers 18 residues. J was trimmed by 2 bases and V by 0 bases; bases with no gene match: 9. Sequencing used immunoSEQ multiplex PCR; TCRdb keeps in-frame clones, though not all of them. This sample has about 79,000 clones, with around 92% found just once. Sequences were derived from CD4+ or CD8+ T cells sorted from blood, sampled in a trial of the OX40 agonist ivuxolimab. This receptor was taken from an adult with an advanced solid tumor such as melanoma, head and neck, liver or kidney cancer. V usage is TRBV6-7 and J usage is TRBJ2-2, with TRBD2 matching 7 bases. TRBV6-7 is an ORF for which the function is uncertain. CDR3 DNA: TGTGCCAGCAGTTACTCGATCGGGCTAGCGGAAAACACCGGGGAGCTGTTTTTT. It codes for CASSYSIGLAENTGELFF.